This T cell receptor beta chain was obtained from a study of T-cell reconstitution after alpha-beta-depleted transplantation in children. General study results and limits: In some patients, recipient T cells and intrathymic progenitors surviving conditioning explained high day-60 diversity. T-cell counts and diversity were attributed mostly to newly produced T cells one year after transplant. Reportedly, alpha-beta T cells present about two months post-transplant originated from several hundred expanded clones of graft origin.

This clonotype showed up just a few times. Antigen specificity is unknown. Preparation of the TCRbeta library was carried out with unique molecular identifiers. Via MiXCR, TCRdb re-called the PCR reads, giving one row per CDR3 protein. In the table there are some 120,000 distinct CDR3 sequences, 9% to 12% of which are singletons. The receptor was isolated from a boy aged 2-9 years with acute lymphoblastic leukemia, due to receive a stem cell transplant. The sample in question was PBMCs, obtained before TCRalphabeta/CD19-depleted stem cell transplant.

The CDR3 nucleotides are TGCAGCGTTGAACGCAGTTCGAACTATGGCTACACCTTC. Translation gives CSVERSSNYGYTF. The chain recombines TRBV29-1 with TRBJ1-2; D gene ambiguous. Germline CDR1 is SQVTM and CDR2 is ANQGSEA. The CDR3 is made up of 13 amino acids. Trimming shortened V by 2 bases and J by 2 bases, and 9 bases separated the two germline ends.